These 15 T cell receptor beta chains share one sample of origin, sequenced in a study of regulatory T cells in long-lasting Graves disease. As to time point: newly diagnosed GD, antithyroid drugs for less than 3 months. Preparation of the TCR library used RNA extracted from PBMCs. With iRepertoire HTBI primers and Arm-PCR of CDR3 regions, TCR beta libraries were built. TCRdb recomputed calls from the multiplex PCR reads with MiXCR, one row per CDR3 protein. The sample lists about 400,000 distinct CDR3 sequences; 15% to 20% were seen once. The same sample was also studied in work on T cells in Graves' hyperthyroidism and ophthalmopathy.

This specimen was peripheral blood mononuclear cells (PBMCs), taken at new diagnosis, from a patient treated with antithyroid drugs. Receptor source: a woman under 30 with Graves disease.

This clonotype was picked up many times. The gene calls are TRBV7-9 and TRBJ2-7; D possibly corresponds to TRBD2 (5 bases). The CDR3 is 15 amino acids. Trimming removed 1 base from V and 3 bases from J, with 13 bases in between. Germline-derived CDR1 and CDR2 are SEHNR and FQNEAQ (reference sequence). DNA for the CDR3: TGTGCCAGCAGCTTAGGGGTCGCGGGCGGCTACGAGCAGTACTTC. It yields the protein CASSLGVAGGYEQYF.

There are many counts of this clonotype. The CDR3 loop is CASRGGGATEAFF. Written as DNA, the CDR3 is TGTGCCAGCAGAGGGGGGGGTGCCACTGAAGCTTTCTTT. The chain combines TRBV6-1 with TRBJ1-1, with D tentatively TRBD1 (6 bases). Per the germline V gene, CDR1 is MNHNS and CDR2 is SASEGT. The CDR3 covers 13 residues. The ends were cut back, 6 bases at V and 4 bases at J, with 12 bases in the middle.

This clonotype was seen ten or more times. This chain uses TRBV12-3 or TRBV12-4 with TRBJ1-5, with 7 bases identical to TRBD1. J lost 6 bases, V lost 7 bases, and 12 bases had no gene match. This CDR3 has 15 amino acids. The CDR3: CASTLGTGAGQPQHF. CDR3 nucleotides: TGTGCCAGCACCCTGGGAACAGGGGCGGGTCAGCCCCAGCATTTT.

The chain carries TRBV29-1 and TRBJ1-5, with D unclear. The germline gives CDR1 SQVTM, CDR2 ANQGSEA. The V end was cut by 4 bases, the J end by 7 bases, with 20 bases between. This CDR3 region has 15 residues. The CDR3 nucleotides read TGCAGCGTTGGTTCCTCGGCGGACGCGAGGCAGCCCCAGCATTTT. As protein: CSVGSSADARQPQHF.

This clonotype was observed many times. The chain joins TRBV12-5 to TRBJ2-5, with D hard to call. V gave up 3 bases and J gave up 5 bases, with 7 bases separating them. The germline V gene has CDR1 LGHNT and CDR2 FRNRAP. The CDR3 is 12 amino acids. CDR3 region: CASGFSSETQYF. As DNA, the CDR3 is TGTGCTAGTGGTTTCTCCTCGGAGACCCAGTACTTC.

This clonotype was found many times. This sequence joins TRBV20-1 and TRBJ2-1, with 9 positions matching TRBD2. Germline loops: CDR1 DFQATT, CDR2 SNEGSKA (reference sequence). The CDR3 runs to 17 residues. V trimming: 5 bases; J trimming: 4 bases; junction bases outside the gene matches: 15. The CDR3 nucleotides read TGCAGTGCTGGAGGGCTAGCGGGAACAAGGACTTACAATGAGCAGTTCTTC. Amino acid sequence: CSAGGLAGTRTYNEQFF.

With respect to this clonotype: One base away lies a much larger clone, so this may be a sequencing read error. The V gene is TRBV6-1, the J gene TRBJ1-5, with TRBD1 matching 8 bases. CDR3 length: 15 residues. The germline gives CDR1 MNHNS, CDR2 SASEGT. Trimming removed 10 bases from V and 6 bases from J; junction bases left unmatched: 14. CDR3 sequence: CAIRSSAGGSQPQHF. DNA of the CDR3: TGTGCCATCAGAAGTTCGGCAGGGGGCTCTCAGCCCCAGCATTTT.

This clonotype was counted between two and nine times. CDR3 sequence (DNA): TGTGCCAGTAAGACTAGCGGATCCTTAAACACCGGGGAGCTGTTTTTT. Amino acid sequence: CASKTSGSLNTGELFF. The chain joins TRBV19 to TRBJ2-2; TRBD2 agrees at 9 bases. The CDR3 runs to 16 residues. CDR1 is LNHDA, CDR2 SQIVND, per germline (reference sequence). The V segment lost 7 bases and the J segment 2 bases; nucleotides outside the gene matches: 8.

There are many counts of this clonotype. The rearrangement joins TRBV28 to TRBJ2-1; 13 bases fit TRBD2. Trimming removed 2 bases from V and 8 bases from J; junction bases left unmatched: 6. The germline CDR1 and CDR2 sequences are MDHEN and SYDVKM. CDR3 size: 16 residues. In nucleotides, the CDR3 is TGTGCCAGCAGTTTACGACTAGCGGGAGGTATTGATGAGCAGTTCTTC. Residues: CASSLRLAGGIDEQFF.

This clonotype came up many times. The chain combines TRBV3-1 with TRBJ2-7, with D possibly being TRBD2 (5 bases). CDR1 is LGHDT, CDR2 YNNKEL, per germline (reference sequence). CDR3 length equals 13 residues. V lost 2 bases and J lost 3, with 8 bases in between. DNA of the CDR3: TGTGCCAGCAGCCAATCGGGGATCTACGAGCAGTACTTC. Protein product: CASSQSGIYEQYF.

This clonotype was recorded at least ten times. The DNA for the CDR3 is TGCAGTGCTAGAGATGCGCGGGAGGGTAGAGAGACCCAGTACTTC. Protein sequence: CSARDAREGRETQYF. V gene TRBV20-1 combines with J gene TRBJ2-5, with 9 bases aligning to TRBD2. V was clipped by 0 bases and J by 4 bases; unmatched bases: 6. Germline V gene sequence: CDR1 DFQATT, CDR2 SNEGSKA (reference sequence). The CDR3 runs to 15 residues.

The CDR3 nucleotides read TGTGCCAGCAGTTTAACCCCCGGGGCGGGGGGCGGGGAGCTGTTTTTT. Encoded protein: CASSLTPGAGGGELFF. V and J are TRBV28 and TRBJ2-2, with TRBD2 matching 8 bases. This CDR3 is built from 16 residues. V dropped 2 bases and J dropped 7; count of bases not matched to a gene: 9. The germline V gene has CDR1 MDHEN and CDR2 SYDVKM.

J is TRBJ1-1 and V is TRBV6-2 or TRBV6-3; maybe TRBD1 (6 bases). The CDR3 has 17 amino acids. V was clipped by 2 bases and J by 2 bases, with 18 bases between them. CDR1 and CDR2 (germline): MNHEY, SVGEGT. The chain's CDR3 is CASSYPLDRGANTEAFF. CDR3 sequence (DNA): TGTGCCAGCAGTTACCCACTGGACAGAGGGGCAAACACTGAAGCTTTCTTT.

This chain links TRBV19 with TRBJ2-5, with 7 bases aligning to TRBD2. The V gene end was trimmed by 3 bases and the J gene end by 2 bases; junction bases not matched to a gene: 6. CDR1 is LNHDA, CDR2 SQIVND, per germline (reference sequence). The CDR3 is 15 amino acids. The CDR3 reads CASSIGAGEQETQYF. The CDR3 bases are TGTGCCAGTAGTATTGGCGCGGGAGAGCAAGAGACCCAGTACTTC.

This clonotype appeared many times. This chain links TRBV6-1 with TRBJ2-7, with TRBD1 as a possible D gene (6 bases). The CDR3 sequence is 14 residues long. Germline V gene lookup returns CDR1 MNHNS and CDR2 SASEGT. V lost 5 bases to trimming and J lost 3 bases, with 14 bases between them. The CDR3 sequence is CASSIDRNYYEQYF. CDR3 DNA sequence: TGTGCCAGCAGTATAGACAGGAACTACTACGAGCAGTACTTC.